This note documents a single T cell receptor (beta chain) sequence. The protocol was immunoSEQ multiplex PCR, while the TCRdb copy is restricted to in-frame clones and leaves out a portion. The sample holds almost 85,000 clones, 80% to 90% seen once. This record comes from a study of OX40 agonist ivuxolimab in advanced cancers. As for the study in general: Intravenous ivuxolimab was administered to patients every 2 weeks at 0.01 to 10 mg/kg.

CDR1 is SGHRS and CDR2 is YFSETQ in the germline V gene. The CDR3 totals 19 residues. With 1 base clipped from V and 5 bases from J, the junction kept 13 bases outside the gene matches. The source was CD4+ or CD8+ T cells sorted from blood, collected in a trial of the OX40 agonist ivuxolimab. The chain employs TRBV5-1 and TRBJ2-5, with 14 bases lining up with TRBD2. The receptor was derived from an adult with an advanced solid tumor such as melanoma, head and neck, liver or kidney cancer. CDR3 residues: CASSLLPGLAGGKQETQYF. CDR3 nucleotides: TGCGCCAGCAGCTTGCTGCCCGGACTAGCGGGGGGAAAGCAGGAGACCCAGTACTTC.